This passage covers 32 T cell receptor beta chains from one sample sequenced in a study of blood T cell repertoires in COVID-19 (dated by TCRdb to about 2020). Receptor libraries were prepared by the immunoSEQ multiplex PCR assay. Sourced from immuneACCESS, this table was stored by TCRdb with only in-frame sequences that have V and J called. A share of the clones is absent; for the studies checked, an unresolved V gene accounts for under half, and the remainder has no known explanation. This sample comprises more than 200,000 clones, roughly 86% of them detected only once. The ten largest clones take up about 5% of the sample. The source material was peripheral blood. Source of these receptors: a woman aged 55-69 years with COVID-19, enrolled during active disease.

V and J are TRBV5-1 and TRBJ2-1; 8 bases are shared with TRBD2. The CDR3 runs 14 residues. V lost 4 bases to trimming and J lost 6 bases; unmatched junction nucleotides: 6. Germline CDR1 and CDR2: SGHRS and YFSETQ. CDR3: CASSISGKGNEQFF. The CDR3 nucleotides are TGCGCCAGCAGCATTAGCGGGAAGGGCAATGAGCAGTTCTTC.

The J gene is TRBJ2-7, the V gene TRBV28, with 8 bases matching TRBD1. The CDR3 spans 16 residues. Germline values: CDR1 MDHEN, CDR2 SYDVKM. V dropped 8 bases and J dropped 1; count of bases not matched to a gene: 13. CDR3 region: CASRILSNRGSYEQYF. The CDR3, as DNA: TGTGCCAGCCGAATCCTTTCTAACAGGGGGTCCTACGAGCAGTACTTC. Complete variable domain (other parts from reference TRBV28 and TRBJ2-7): DVKVTQSSRYLVKRTGEKVFLECVQDMDHENMFWYRQDPGLGLRLIYFSYDVKMKEKGDIPEGYSVSREKKERFSLILESASTNQTSMYLCASRILSNRGSYEQYFGPGTRLTVT.

CDR3 region: CASSFHSAGVAGELFF. Written as DNA, the CDR3 is TGTGCCAGCAGCTTCCATTCAGCGGGAGTTGCCGGGGAGCTGTTTTTT. The chain has TRBV7-2 and TRBJ2-2; 8 positions match TRBD2. After removal of 3 bases from V and 6 bases from J, the junction contained 9 bases not matched to a gene. This CDR3 comprises 16 residues. The germline CDR1 and CDR2 sequences are SGHTA and FQGNSA. The full variable domain, its missing parts supplied by reference TRBV7-2 and TRBJ2-2, is GAGVSQSPSNKVTEKGKDVELRCDPISGHTALYWYRQSLGQGLEFLIYFQGNSAPDKSGLPSDRFSAERTGGSVSTLTIQRTQQEDSAVYLCASSFHSAGVAGELFFGEGSRLTVL.

The J gene is TRBJ2-3, the V gene TRBV21-1; the table gives TRBD1 as D, unverified against the DNA. TRBV21-1 is labeled a pseudogene. This CDR3 comprises 17 residues. CDR3 sequence: CASSKGRGTGGTDTQYF. Here the CDR3 DNA reads TGTGCCAGCAGCAAAGGAAGGGGGACAGGGGGCACAGATACGCAGTATTTT.

This rearrangement joins TRBV5-1 to TRBJ2-5, with TRBD1 matching 7 bases. The CDR3 is 13 residues long. The germline CDR1 and CDR2 sequences are SGHRS and YFSETQ. V lost 4 bases and J lost 9; bases outside the gene matches: 9. CDR3 in amino acids: CASSETGSGAQYF. The CDR3 coding sequence is TGCGCCAGCAGCGAGACAGGGTCCGGGGCCCAGTACTTC.

This sequence joins TRBV3-1 (or the pseudogene TRBV3-2) and TRBJ1-1; D call uncertain. V shed 1 base and J shed 0 bases, with 9 bases lying between them. CDR3 length: 15 amino acids. CDR1 LGHDT and CDR2 YNNKEL come from the germline V gene (reference sequence). The CDR3 nucleotides are TGTGCCAGCAGCCAAGGACACGGTATGAACACTGAAGCTTTCTTT. Translated, it gives CASSQGHGMNTEAFF.

For the CDR3, the DNA is TGCGCCAGCAGAAGAGGTGGCGCGTCCGGTGAAAAACTGTTTTTT. Translating it yields CASRRGGASGEKLFF. This chain links TRBV4-1 with TRBJ1-4; D remains ambiguous. From germline, CDR1 is MGHRA and CDR2 YSYEKL. Deletions cut 6 bases from V and 7 bases from J, with 18 bases between. This CDR3 comprises 15 residues.

This chain uses TRBV27 with TRBJ1-5, with TRBD1 identical over 9 bases. V lost 5 bases to trimming and J lost 6 bases; unmatched junction nucleotides: 8. The CDR3 contains 15 residues. CDR1 and CDR2 from the germline V gene are MNHEY and SMNVEV (reference sequence). The CDR3, as DNA: TGTGCCAGCAGTACGACAGGGGGATTTGGTCAGCCCCAGCATTTT. It codes for CASSTTGGFGQPQHF.

The chain recombines TRBV9 with TRBJ2-7; TRBD1 is a possible D gene (6 bases). The V gene's germline CDR1 is SGDLS and CDR2 YYNGEE. The length of the CDR3 is 15 residues. V shed 0 bases and J shed 2 bases, with 12 bases lying between them. The DNA of the CDR3 is TGTGCCAGCAGCGTAGCCCCTGGACAGACCTACGAGCAGTACTTC. The encoded protein is CASSVAPGQTYEQYF.

The CDR3: CASRGASGRTEQFF. Here the CDR3 DNA reads TGCGCCAGCAGGGGGGCTAGCGGGAGGACTGAGCAGTTCTTC. V gene TRBV5-1 combines with J gene TRBJ2-1, with 11 positions matching TRBD2. Germline CDR1 SGHRS, CDR2 YFSETQ. Losses at the gene ends were 5 bases for V and 9 bases for J; bases not matched to a gene: 7. CDR3 length: 14 amino acids.

V and J are TRBV27 and TRBJ1-6; no clear D. The CDR3 is made up of 15 amino acids. Per the germline V gene, CDR1 is MNHEY and CDR2 is SMNVEV (reference sequence). V was pared by 7 bases and J by 4 bases, with 14 bases between. This CDR3 is CASKFGRRYNSPLHF. In nucleotides, the CDR3 is TGTGCCAGCAAATTTGGCCGAAGATATAATTCACCCCTCCACTTT.

This sequence joins TRBV19 and TRBJ1-5; TRBD1 matches 9 bases. The germline CDR1 and CDR2 sequences are LNHDA and SQIVND (reference sequence). V shed 9 bases and J 5 bases; nucleotides not matched to a gene: 2. The CDR3 sequence is 12 residues long. The CDR3 loop reads CASRQGDQPQHF. CDR3 sequence (DNA): TGTGCCAGCCGACAGGGGGATCAGCCCCAGCATTTT.

This clone has only one observation. Other DNA sequences in the same sample also yield this CDR3. The CDR3 here is CASSQEQGRNYGYTF. CDR3 bases: TGCGCCAGCAGCCAAGAACAGGGGAGAAACTATGGCTACACCTTC. This rearrangement joins TRBV4-3 to TRBJ1-2; 7 nucleotides line up with TRBD1. Germline CDR1 reads LGHNA; CDR2 reads YSLEER. V was clipped by 0 bases and J by 2 bases; unmatched bases: 3. This CDR3 contains 15 residues.

On this clone: This sample also contains other DNA sequences that code for the same CDR3. The chain combines TRBV5-4 with TRBJ2-2; D is unresolved. The CDR3 length is 15 residues. The germline V and J ends were trimmed by 4 bases and 0 bases, with 10 bases remaining between them. In germline, CDR1 is SGHNT, CDR2 YYREEE (reference sequence). The CDR3 region is CASSPALANTGELFF. DNA for the CDR3: TGTGCCAGCAGCCCAGCGTTAGCGAACACCGGGGAGCTGTTTTTT. The full variable domain, completed using reference TRBV5-4 and TRBJ2-2, is ETGVTQSPTHLIKTRGQQVTLRCSSQSGHNTVSWYQQALGQGPQFIFQYYREEENGRGNFPPRFSGLQFPNYSSELNVNALELDDSALYLCASSPALANTGELFFGEGSRLTVL.

The chain is built from TRBV27 and TRBJ1-6; D is unresolved. V gave up 2 bases and J gave up 9 bases, with 17 bases separating them. This CDR3 region has 16 residues. CDR1 and CDR2 from the germline V gene are MNHEY and SMNVEV (reference sequence). CDR3 amino acids: CASSLMPPREASPLHF. The CDR3 DNA reads TGTGCCAGCAGTTTAATGCCTCCCCGGGAGGCTTCACCCCTCCACTTT.

The chain is built from TRBV5-1 and TRBJ1-1, with 7 bases aligning to TRBD1. Germline CDR1 is SGHRS and CDR2 is YFSETQ. The CDR3 sequence is 14 residues long. Trimming cost V 4 bases and J 4 bases; bases outside gene matches: 7. The CDR3 DNA reads as TGCGCCAGCAGCCGCGGACAGGTGGGCACTGAAGCTTTCTTT. It encodes CASSRGQVGTEAFF.

This clone appeared once. The rearrangement links TRBV28 to TRBJ2-6; TRBD1 aligns across 7 bases. V was clipped by 9 bases and J by 2 bases; unmatched bases: 7. CDR3 size: 15 residues. The germline V gene has CDR1 MDHEN and CDR2 SYDVKM. DNA for the CDR3: TGTGCCAGTGGTTACGGGACAGCTGGGGCCAACGTCCTGACTTTC. Its translation is CASGYGTAGANVLTF.

The chain has TRBV19 and TRBJ1-2; 8 bases fit TRBD1. CDR3 length: 13 amino acids. J lost 2 bases, V lost 9 bases, and 5 bases had no gene match. The germline gives CDR1 LNHDA, CDR2 SQIVND (reference sequence). The CDR3: CASQGQGNYGYTF. CDR3 bases: TGTGCCAGCCAAGGACAGGGAAACTATGGCTACACCTTC.

The rearrangement links TRBV27 to TRBJ1-1; D uncertain. CDR1 is MNHEY and CDR2 is SMNVEV in the germline V gene (reference sequence). Deletions cut 6 bases from V and 4 bases from J, with 18 bases between. The CDR3 spans 15 residues. The CDR3 here is CASRPQRGESTEAFF. The CDR3 bases are TGTGCCAGCAGACCCCAGCGTGGGGAGTCCACTGAAGCTTTCTTT.

The chain has TRBV7-2 and TRBJ2-1; no definite D call. The CDR3 has 11 residues. Germline V gives CDR1 SGHTA, CDR2 FQGNSA. V was pared by 4 bases and J by 6 bases, with 4 bases between. The CDR3 spells CASSYSNEQFF. In DNA form, the CDR3 reads TGTGCCAGCAGCTATAGCAATGAGCAGTTCTTC.

The rearrangement links TRBV23-1 to TRBJ1-4; TRBD1 aligns across 11 bases. TRBV23-1 is annotated as an ORF whose role is uncertain. The CDR3 covers 16 residues. J gave up 5 bases and V 8 bases, and 10 bases lay outside the gene matches. CDR3 bases: TGCGCCAGCTCCCCGGGACAGGGGGTTGCCAATGAAAAACTGTTTTTT. As protein: CASSPGQGVANEKLFF.

The rearrangement uses TRBV6-2 or TRBV6-3 and TRBJ2-3, with 8 positions matching TRBD2. Germline V gene lookup returns CDR1 MNHEY and CDR2 SVGEGT. The CDR3 extends over 15 amino acids. The J segment lost 5 bases and the V segment lost 3 bases, leaving 7 bases of the junction unmatched. The CDR3 loop reads CASSYAGREIDTQYF. In DNA, the CDR3 is TGTGCCAGCAGTTATGCCGGGAGGGAAATAGATACGCAGTATTTT.

This rearrangement joins TRBV5-1 to TRBJ2-1, with D possibly matching TRBD2 (6 bases). The CDR3 is 15 residues long. V lost 0 bases, J lost 7 bases, and 14 bases lay in between. The V gene's germline CDR1 is SGHRS and CDR2 YFSETQ. This CDR3 is CASSLAGGRINEQFF. In nucleotides, the CDR3 is TGCGCCAGCAGCTTGGCCGGGGGAAGGATTAATGAGCAGTTCTTC. Supplemented by reference TRBV5-1 and TRBJ2-1, the full variable domain reads KAGVTQTPRYLIKTRGQQVTLSCSPISGHRSVSWYQQTPGQGLQFLFEYFSETQRNKGNFPGRFSGRQFSNSRSEMNVSTLELGDSALYLCASSLAGGRINEQFFGPGTRLTVL.

The chain links TRBV9 to TRBJ1-2, with D possibly being TRBD1 (5 bases). The CDR3 consists of 15 residues. With 3 bases removed from V and 6 bases from J, the gap between germline ends came to 18 bases. CDR1 and CDR2 (germline): SGDLS, YYNGEE. The CDR3 loop is CASSEGAWAGDGYTF. In DNA form, the CDR3 reads TGTGCCAGCAGCGAAGGGGCCTGGGCGGGGGATGGCTACACCTTC.

The genes are TRBV4-3 and TRBJ2-3; 7 positions match TRBD2. Trimming removed 0 bases from V and 4 bases from J; junction bases left unmatched: 10. The CDR3 consists of 17 residues. Germline CDR1 LGHNA, CDR2 YSLEER. Written as DNA, the CDR3 is TGCGCCAGCAGCCAAGATCGAGGCGGGAGTAACTCAGATACGCAGTATTTT. Translating it yields CASSQDRGGSNSDTQYF.

The chain recombines TRBV4-1 with TRBJ1-2; the D gene is possibly TRBD1 (5 bases). Trimming pared 1 base from V and 5 bases from J, leaving 11 bases between. Germline V CDR1 and CDR2: MGHRA, YSYEKL. The CDR3 sequence is 14 residues long. The CDR3 DNA follows: TGCGCCAGCAGCCAAGTCCAGGGTTCATATGGCTACACCTTC. Residues: CASSQVQGSYGYTF.

CDR3 coding DNA: TGTGCCAGCAGGGAAGAACTACTTTCAAATGAGCAGTTCTTC. The encoded protein is CASREELLSNEQFF. The V call is TRBV5-6, the J call TRBJ2-1, with no clear D. The CDR3 contains 14 residues. The V gene's germline CDR1 is SGHDT and CDR2 YYEEEE. The V and J ends lost 5 bases and 7 bases respectively, with 16 bases between them.

The chain links TRBV29-1 to TRBJ1-1; TRBD1 might be the D (6 bases). The CDR3 extends over 13 amino acids. CDR1 and CDR2 from the germline V gene are SQVTM and ANQGSEA. Trimming left V 7 bases short and J 1 base short, with 13 bases between. The DNA for the CDR3 is TGCAGCGGCTCGGGACACACGAACACTGAAGCTTTCTTT. This gives the protein CSGSGHTNTEAFF.

The chain is built from TRBV10-1 and TRBJ2-5; 7 bases map to TRBD1. CDR1 and CDR2 (germline): WNHNN, SYGVQD (reference sequence). The CDR3 loop spans 13 amino acids. The V segment lost 5 bases and the J segment 3 bases; nucleotides outside the gene matches: 3. CDR3 DNA sequence: TGCGCCAGCAGTTTTCAGGGGGAAGAGACCCAGTACTTC. This encodes CASSFQGEETQYF.

On this clone itself: In the same sample, other DNA sequences code for this CDR3. V is TRBV19 and J is TRBJ1-6; TRBD1 matches at 7 bases. V gave up 5 bases and J gave up 7 bases; unmatched junction bases: 5. Germline CDR1 reads LNHDA; CDR2 reads SQIVND (reference sequence). The CDR3 is 14 residues long. The CDR3, as DNA: TGTGCCAGTAGTCCCGGGACAGACAATTCACCCCTCCACTTT. Translating it yields CASSPGTDNSPLHF. Supplemented by reference TRBV19 and TRBJ1-6, the full variable domain reads DGGITQSPKYLFRKEGQNVTLSCEQNLNHDAMYWYRQDPGQGLRLIYYSQIVNDFQKGDIAEGYSVSREKKESFPLTVTSAQKNPTAFYLCASSPGTDNSPLHFGNGTRLTVT.

The chain combines TRBV9 with TRBJ2-2; 10 positions agree with TRBD2. J was trimmed by 7 bases and V by 5 bases; bases with no gene match: 8. Germline V gene sequence: CDR1 SGDLS, CDR2 YYNGEE. The CDR3 sequence is 15 residues long. In DNA, the CDR3 is TGTGCCAGCAGGGCGACTAGCGGGTGGGACGGGGAGCTGTTTTTT. It yields the protein CASRATSGWDGELFF.

The sample holds one count of this clone. The gene calls are TRBV7-8 and TRBJ2-5; D gene uncertain. Between the trimmed V and J ends, which lost 5 bases and 4 bases, there was a span of 20 bases. CDR1 is SGHVS and CDR2 is FQNEAQ in the germline V gene. The CDR3 extends over 16 amino acids. The CDR3 protein is CASSTGSAGGSETQYF. DNA for the CDR3: TGTGCCAGCAGCACTGGGTCAGCAGGTGGGTCAGAGACCCAGTACTTC.